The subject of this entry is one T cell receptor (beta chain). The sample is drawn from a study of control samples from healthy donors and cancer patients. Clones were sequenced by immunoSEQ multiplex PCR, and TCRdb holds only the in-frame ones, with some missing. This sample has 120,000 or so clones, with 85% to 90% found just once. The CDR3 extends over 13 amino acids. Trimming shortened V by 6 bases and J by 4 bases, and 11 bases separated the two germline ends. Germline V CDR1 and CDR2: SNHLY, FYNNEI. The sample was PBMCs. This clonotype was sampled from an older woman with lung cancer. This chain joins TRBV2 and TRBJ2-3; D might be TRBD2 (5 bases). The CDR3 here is CASRLDSADTQYF. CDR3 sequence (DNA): TGTGCCAGCAGACTAGATTCGGCAGATACGCAGTATTTT.